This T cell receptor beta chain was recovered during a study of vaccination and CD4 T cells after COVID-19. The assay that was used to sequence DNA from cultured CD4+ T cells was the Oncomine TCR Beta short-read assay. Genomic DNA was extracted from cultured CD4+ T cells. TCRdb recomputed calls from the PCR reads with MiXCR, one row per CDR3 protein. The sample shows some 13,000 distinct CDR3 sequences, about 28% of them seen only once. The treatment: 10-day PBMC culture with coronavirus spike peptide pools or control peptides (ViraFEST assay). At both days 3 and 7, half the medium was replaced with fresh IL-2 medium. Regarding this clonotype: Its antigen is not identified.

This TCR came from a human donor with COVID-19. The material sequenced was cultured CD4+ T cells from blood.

The CDR3 here is CATSEKGQFTDTQYF. In DNA, the CDR3 is TGTGCCACCAGCGAAAAAGGACAATTCACAGATACGCAGTATTTT. V and J are TRBV15 and TRBJ2-3, with a weak D call TRBD1 (5 bases). The CDR3 is 15 amino acids. Germline assignment: CDR1 LNHNV and CDR2 YYDKDF (reference sequence). The V end was cut by 5 bases, the J end by 2 bases, with 14 bases between.